This T cell receptor beta chain was profiled in a study of blood T cell repertoires in COVID-19. Germline loops: CDR1 MGHRA, CDR2 YSYEKL. Trimming cost V 1 base and J 5 bases, with 11 bases left between them. This CDR3 is built from 14 residues. In the source study's methods: Reference gene primer amplification in the assay estimated nucleated cell counts. Using immunoSEQ multiplex PCR, the repertoire was profiled, and TCRdb retains in-frame clones only, with some absent. D and trimming were read from the DNA, whereas the V and J calls and clone size are those reported in that table. The sample shows 200,000 to 250,000 clones, roughly four fifths of them seen only once. This clone was counted at least ten times.

The receptor comes from a man younger than 40 who had recovered from COVID-19. Sequenced material: peripheral blood. The V gene is TRBV4-1, the J gene TRBJ1-1; D gene ambiguous. The CDR3 spells CASSQVTGWTEAFF. CDR3 bases: TGCGCCAGCAGCCAAGTAACGGGTTGGACTGAAGCTTTCTTT.